These T cell receptor beta chains were read from a single sample in a study of T cell repertoires in cytomegalovirus infection. Each CDR3 protein gets one entry after TCRdb re-called the reads with MiXCR. The sample carries 90,000 to 130,000 distinct CDR3 sequences, about a tenth recorded once. The antigens these receptors bind are not known. The specimen was PBMCs, sequenced either directly or after in vitro stimulation (not recorded which). These receptors originate from a human donor in good health (CMV status not recorded). Some clones in this sample may be carry-over from other donors' samples. Each CDR3 is given with its conserved first and last residue. A D gene is named only where the DNA matches it firmly. Only part of the rows carry a size: once, few, many, or a class if the clone is expanded.

j_gene	abundance	v_gene	d_gene	CDR3nt	CDR3aa
TRBJ1-1	many	TRBV6-1	NA	TGTGCCAGCAGTTGGACAGTCCTAGACACTGAAGCTTTCTTT	CASSWTVLDTEAFF
TRBJ2-1	many	TRBV6-5	TRBD2	TGTGCCAGCAGTTACTCGATTCAGCGGGGCAACAATGAGCAGTTCTTC	CASSYSIQRGNNEQFF
TRBJ2-2	NA	TRBV5-6	TRBD1	TGTGCCAGCAGCTTAATTGGACAGGTGGGGACCGGGGAGCTGTTTTTT	CASSLIGQVGTGELFF
TRBJ2-5	many	TRBV7-9	TRBD2	TGTGCCAGCAGCCGGTATCAGGGACTAGCGGGAGCTGTGGAGACCCAGTACTTC	CASSRYQGLAGAVETQYF
TRBJ1-6	many	TRBV6-5	TRBD1	TGTGCCAGCAGTTACTCGAGAACAGGGGACTCACCCCTCCACTTT	CASSYSRTGDSPLHF
TRBJ2-3	NA	TRBV27	NA	TGTGCCAGCAGCACACACAGGGACCGTGGCACAGATACGCAGTATTTT	CASSTHRDRGTDTQYF
TRBJ2-1	many	TRBV7-3	NA	TGTGCCAGCAGCCCGACGGATGAAACTCCTCAGTTCTTC	CASSPTDETPQFF
TRBJ2-2	NA	TRBV11-3	TRBD2	TGTGCCAGCAGCTTAATGGGTCTAGCGGGAGTCACCGGGGAGCTGTTTTTT	CASSLMGLAGVTGELFF
TRBJ2-1	many	TRBV7-2	TRBD2	TGTGCCAGCAGCACCGGGACTAGCGGGGTCTACAATGAGCAGTTCTTC	CASSTGTSGVYNEQFF
TRBJ2-5	few	TRBV12-3/TRBV12-4	TRBD1	TGTGCCAGCAACCTGGGACAGAGGGAGACCCAGTACTTC	CASNLGQRETQYF